Only one count was recorded for the clone carrying this T cell receptor beta chain. What it binds is not known. This record belongs to a study of T-cell reconstitution after alpha-beta-depleted transplantation in children. The TCRbeta library was prepared with unique molecular identifiers. Using its own MiXCR run on the PCR reads, TCRdb lists one record per CDR3 protein. Here the sample spans 200,000 to 300,000 distinct CDR3 sequences, 20% to 30% being singletons. Overall study findings and caveats: Reportedly, only several hundred clones from non-depleted graft cells drove alpha-beta T-cell counts at about two months.

V lost 6 bases and J lost 1, with 16 bases in between. The CDR3 has 16 residues. Germline assignment: CDR1 SEHNR and CDR2 FQNEAQ (reference sequence). The origin of this receptor is a girl aged 2-10 years with Fanconi anemia, due to receive a stem cell transplant. The chain recombines TRBV7-9 with TRBJ1-5, with D perhaps matching TRBD1 (6 bases). This sample comprised PBMCs, obtained before TCRalphabeta/CD19-depleted stem cell transplant. The CDR3 nucleotides read TGTGCCAGCAGTTCTTACCGAGGACAGAGCAATCAGCCCCAGCATTTT. Its translation is CASSSYRGQSNQPQHF.